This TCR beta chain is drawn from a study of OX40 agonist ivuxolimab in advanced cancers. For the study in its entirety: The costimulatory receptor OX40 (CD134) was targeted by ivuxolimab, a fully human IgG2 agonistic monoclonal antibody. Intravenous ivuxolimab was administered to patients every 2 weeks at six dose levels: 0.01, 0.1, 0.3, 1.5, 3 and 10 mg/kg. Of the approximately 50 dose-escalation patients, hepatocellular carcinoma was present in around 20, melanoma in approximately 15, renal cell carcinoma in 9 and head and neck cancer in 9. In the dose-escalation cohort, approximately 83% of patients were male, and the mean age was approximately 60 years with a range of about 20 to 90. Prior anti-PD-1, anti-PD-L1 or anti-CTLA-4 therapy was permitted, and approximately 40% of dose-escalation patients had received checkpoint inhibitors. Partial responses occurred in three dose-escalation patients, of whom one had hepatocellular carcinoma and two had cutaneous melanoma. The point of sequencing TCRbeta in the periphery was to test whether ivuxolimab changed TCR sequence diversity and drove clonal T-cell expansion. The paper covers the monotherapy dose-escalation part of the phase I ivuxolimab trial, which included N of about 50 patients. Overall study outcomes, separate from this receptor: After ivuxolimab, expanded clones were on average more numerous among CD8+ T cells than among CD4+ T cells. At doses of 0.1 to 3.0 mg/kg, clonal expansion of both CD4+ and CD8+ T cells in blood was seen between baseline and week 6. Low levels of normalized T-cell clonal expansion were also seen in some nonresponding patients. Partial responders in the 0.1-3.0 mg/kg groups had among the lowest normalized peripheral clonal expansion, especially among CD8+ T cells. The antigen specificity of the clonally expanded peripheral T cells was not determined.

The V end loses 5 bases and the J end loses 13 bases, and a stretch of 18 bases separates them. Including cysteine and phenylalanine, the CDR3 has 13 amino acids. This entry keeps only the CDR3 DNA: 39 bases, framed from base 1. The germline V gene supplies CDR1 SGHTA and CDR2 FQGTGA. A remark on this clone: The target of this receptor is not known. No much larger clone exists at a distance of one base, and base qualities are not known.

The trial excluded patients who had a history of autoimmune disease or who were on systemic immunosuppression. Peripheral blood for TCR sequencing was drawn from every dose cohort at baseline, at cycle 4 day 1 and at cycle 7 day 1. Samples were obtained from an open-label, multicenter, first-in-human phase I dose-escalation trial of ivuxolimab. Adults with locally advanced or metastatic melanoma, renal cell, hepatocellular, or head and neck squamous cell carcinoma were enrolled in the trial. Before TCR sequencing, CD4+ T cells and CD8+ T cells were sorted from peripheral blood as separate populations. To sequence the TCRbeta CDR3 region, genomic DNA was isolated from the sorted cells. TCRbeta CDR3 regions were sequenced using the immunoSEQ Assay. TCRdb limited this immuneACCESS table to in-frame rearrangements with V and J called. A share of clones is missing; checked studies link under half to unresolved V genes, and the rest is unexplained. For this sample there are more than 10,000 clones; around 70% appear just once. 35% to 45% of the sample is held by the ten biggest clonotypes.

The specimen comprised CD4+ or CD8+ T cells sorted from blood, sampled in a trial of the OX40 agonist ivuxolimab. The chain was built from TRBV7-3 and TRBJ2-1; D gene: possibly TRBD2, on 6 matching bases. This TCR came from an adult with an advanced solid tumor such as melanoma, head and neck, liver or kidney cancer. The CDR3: CASSPGGNGEQFF. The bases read TGTGCCAGCAGCCCGGGCGGGAATGGCGAACAGTTCTTC.